The 3 T cell receptor beta chains listed next were all sequenced from one sample in a study of cytomegalovirus exposure and HLA in healthy donors. Vbeta (60) and Jbeta (13) primers were used in the PCR. Measured with immunoSEQ multiplex PCR; TCRdb has only the in-frame clones, and not every one. The table includes more than 130,000 clones, 77% detected once. The sequenced sample was PBMCs. The receptor set was obtained from a woman in her 50s in good health and CMV-seronegative.

The chain has TRBV23-1 and TRBJ2-4; D is unclear. TRBV23-1 is given ORF status, its function remaining uncertain. V was pared by 6 bases and J by 3 bases, with 6 bases between. The CDR3 has 12 residues. Here the CDR3 reads CASRRNKNIQYF. In DNA, the CDR3 is TGCGCCAGCAGGAGAAACAAAAACATTCAGTACTTC.

The V call is TRBV5-1, the J call TRBJ2-7; D remains unclear. This CDR3 contains 14 residues. Germline lookup yields CDR1 SGHRS and CDR2 YFSETQ. Trimming removed 2 bases from V and 3 bases from J, with 12 bases in between. The CDR3 sequence: CASSFRFKVYEQYF. The CDR3 region has the DNA TGCGCCAGCAGCTTCAGGTTTAAAGTCTACGAGCAGTACTTC.

The chain carries TRBV4-3 and TRBJ2-5, with TRBD1 as a possible D gene (6 bases). Trimming took 4 bases from V and 4 from J, leaving 16 bases between them. The CDR3 extends over 15 amino acids. CDR1 is LGHNA and CDR2 is YSLEER in the germline V gene. Written as DNA, the CDR3 is TGCGCCAGCAGCCTTGACCCATCCAGGGGAGAGACCCAGTACTTC. This codes for CASSLDPSRGETQYF.